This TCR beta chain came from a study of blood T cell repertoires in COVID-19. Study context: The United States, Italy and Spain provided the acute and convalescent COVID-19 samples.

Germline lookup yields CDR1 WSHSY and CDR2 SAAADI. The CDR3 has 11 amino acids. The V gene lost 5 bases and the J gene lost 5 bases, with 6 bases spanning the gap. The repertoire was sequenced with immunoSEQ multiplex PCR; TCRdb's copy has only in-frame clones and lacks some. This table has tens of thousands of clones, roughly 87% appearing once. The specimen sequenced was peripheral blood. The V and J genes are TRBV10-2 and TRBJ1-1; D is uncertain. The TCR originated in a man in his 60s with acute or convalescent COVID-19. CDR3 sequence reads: CASSSGTEAFF. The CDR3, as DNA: TGCGCCAGCAGTTCGGGGACTGAAGCTTTCTTT.